This TCR beta chain was recovered during a study of T cell repertoires in cytomegalovirus infection. Study-wide results and limits: In two of eight donors, the top clonotype was HLA-C-restricted CMV-specific.

TCRdb passed the reads through MiXCR, listing each CDR3 protein once. The table records about 310,000 distinct CDR3 sequences, roughly 25% of them present only once. V was clipped by 6 bases and J by 6 bases, with 14 bases between them. CDR1 is SGHTA, CDR2 FQGNSA, per germline. The CDR3 runs to 14 residues. The sample holds many counts of this clonotype. Its cognate antigen is unknown. The sample was cultured PBMCs, taken from culture after CMV antigen stimulation. The chain links TRBV7-2 to TRBJ2-2; D uncertain. The TCR sequence derives from a human donor in good health (CMV status not recorded). Some clones in this sample may be carry-over from other donors' samples. The CDR3 region has the DNA TGTGCCAGCAGTCTCAGGCAGGACGCCGGGGAGCTGTTTTTT. As protein: CASSLRQDAGELFF. Based on the CDR3 plus reference TRBV7-2 and TRBJ2-2, the full variable domain is GAGVSQSPSNKVTEKGKDVELRCDPISGHTALYWYRQSLGQGLEFLIYFQGNSAPDKSGLPSDRFSAERTGGSVSTLTIQRTQQEDSAVYLCASSLRQDAGELFFGEGSRLTVL.